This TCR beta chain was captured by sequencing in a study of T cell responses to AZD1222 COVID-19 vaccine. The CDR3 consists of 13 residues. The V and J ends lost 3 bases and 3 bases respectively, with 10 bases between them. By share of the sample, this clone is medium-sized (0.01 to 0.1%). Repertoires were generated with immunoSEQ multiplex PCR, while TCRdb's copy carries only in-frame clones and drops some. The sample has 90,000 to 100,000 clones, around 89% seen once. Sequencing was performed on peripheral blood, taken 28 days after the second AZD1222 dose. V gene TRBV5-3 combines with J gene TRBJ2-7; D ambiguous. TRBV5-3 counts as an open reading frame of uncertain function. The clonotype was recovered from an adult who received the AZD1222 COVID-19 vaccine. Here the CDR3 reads CARSSRWDYEQYF. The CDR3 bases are TGTGCCAGAAGCTCGCGATGGGACTACGAGCAGTACTTC.